One sample yielded the 12 T cell receptor beta chains listed below, sequenced in a study of blood T cell repertoires in COVID-19. TCRdb's copy holds only in-frame clones and misses some; the assay was immunoSEQ multiplex PCR. The sample consists of 150,000 to 200,000 clones, around 94% of them appearing once. The material sequenced was peripheral blood. The receptors come from a man aged 25 to 40 with COVID-19, enrolled during active disease.

In DNA form, the CDR3 reads TGTGCCATCACCTTCCCGACTAGCGGGGGTTCAGGCGGGGAGCTGTTTTTT. This sequence encodes CAITFPTSGGSGGELFF. The chain carries TRBV10-3 and TRBJ2-2; TRBD2 matches 12 bases. CDR1 and CDR2 (germline): ENHRY, SYGVKD. The V and J ends lost 7 bases and 7 bases, in that order; junction bases with no gene match: 13. The length of the CDR3 is 17 residues.

The CDR3 bases are TGTGCCAGCAGCTTAGATGAGGGAAACTATGGCTACACCTTC. Its protein is CASSLDEGNYGYTF. The chain joins TRBV7-6 to TRBJ1-2, with D unresolved. From germline, CDR1 is SGHVS and CDR2 FNYEAQ. The CDR3 length is 14 residues. Trimming removed 1 base from V and 2 bases from J, with 8 bases in between. The variable domain in full, completed from reference TRBV7-6 and TRBJ1-2, reads GAGVSQSPRYKVTKRGQDVALRCDPISGHVSLYWYRQALGQGPEFLTYFNYEAQQDKSGLPNDRFSAERPEGSISTLTIQRTEQRDSAMYRCASSLDEGNYGYTFGSGTRLTVV.

V gene TRBV6-4 combines with J gene TRBJ2-7; D is perhaps TRBD1 (6 bases). The CDR3 extends over 14 amino acids. Germline V lookup: CDR1 MRHNA, CDR2 SNTAGT. V dropped 3 bases and J dropped 2 bases, with 11 bases sitting between them. This chain's CDR3 is CASSDFEGAYEQYF. Written as DNA, the CDR3 is TGTGCCAGCAGTGATTTTGAGGGGGCCTACGAGCAGTACTTC.

In its sample, this clone was seen once. The CDR3 here is CASSYQGRQYF. Here the CDR3 DNA reads TGTGCCAGCAGTTACCAGGGGCGGCAGTACTTC. The V gene is TRBV6-5, the J gene TRBJ2-7; a possible D gene is TRBD1 (6 bases). Trimming cost V 2 bases and J 9 bases, with 8 bases left between them. CDR3 size: 11 residues. From germline, CDR1 is MNHEY and CDR2 SVGAGI.

The chain recombines TRBV15 with TRBJ2-3, with a tentative D call TRBD1 (5 bases). CDR3 length: 14 amino acids. V was pared by 3 bases and J by 5 bases, with 12 bases between. Per germline, CDR1 LNHNV and CDR2 YYDKDF (reference sequence). The DNA of the CDR3 is TGTGCCACCAGCAGGACAGCACCCGAAGATACGCAGTATTTT. This codes for CATSRTAPEDTQYF.

This sequence joins TRBV6-5 and TRBJ1-2; the D gene is possibly TRBD1 (6 bases). The V gene's germline CDR1 is MNHEY and CDR2 SVGAGI. The CDR3 has 10 residues. V was shortened by 8 bases and J by 6 bases, with 7 bases between the two germline ends. CDR3 bases: TGTGCCAGCGGGACAAATGGCTACACCTTC. Translated: CASGTNGYTF.

The V gene is TRBV10-2, the J gene TRBJ2-1, with D tentatively TRBD2 (6 bases). The CDR3 has 14 amino acids. The V gene's germline CDR1 is WSHSY and CDR2 SAAADI. Trimming took 6 bases from V and 4 from J, leaving 13 bases between them. This CDR3 reads CASRGDSKYNEQFF. CDR3 DNA: TGCGCCAGCAGGGGGGACTCAAAATACAATGAGCAGTTCTTC.

V usage is TRBV29-1 and J usage is TRBJ1-2, with 7 bases aligning to TRBD1. CDR1 SQVTM and CDR2 ANQGSEA come from the germline V gene. The ends lost 0 bases at V and 4 bases at J; junction bases unmatched: 11. CDR3 length: 16 amino acids. As DNA, the CDR3 is TGCAGCGTTGAAGAAGACAGGGAGATGATAGGCTATGGCTACACCTTC. It codes for CSVEEDREMIGYGYTF.

The V gene is TRBV2, the J gene TRBJ2-5; 7 bases match TRBD1. V trimming: 7 bases; J trimming: 2 bases; junction bases outside the gene matches: 13. The CDR3 is made up of 16 amino acids. The germline CDR1 and CDR2 sequences are SNHLY and FYNNEI. The CDR3 loop reads CASIKGSAGGQETQYF. The CDR3 DNA sequence: TGTGCCAGCATCAAAGGATCGGCAGGGGGTCAAGAGACCCAGTACTTC.

The chain recombines TRBV2 with TRBJ2-3, with 11 bases matching TRBD2. V lost 5 bases and J lost 5; bases outside the gene matches: 6. CDR3 length: 15 amino acids. Germline CDR1 reads SNHLY; CDR2 reads FYNNEI. The CDR3 is CASSNPGLAEDTQYF. The CDR3 region has the DNA TGTGCCAGCAGTAACCCGGGACTAGCGGAAGATACGCAGTATTTT.

The chain joins TRBV6-4 to TRBJ1-1, with 7 bases matching TRBD1. J was trimmed by 4 bases and V by 7 bases; bases with no gene match: 0. CDR3 length: 11 residues. CDR1 is MRHNA and CDR2 is SNTAGT in the germline V gene. DNA of the CDR3: TGTGCCAGCACAGGGGGCACTGAAGCTTTCTTT. Amino acids: CASTGGTEAFF.

This chain uses TRBV4-2 with TRBJ2-2; D possibly corresponds to TRBD1 (6 bases). Germline loops: CDR1 LGHNA, CDR2 YNFKEQ. Trimming cost V 0 bases and J 3 bases, with 11 bases left between them. The CDR3 has 16 amino acids. CDR3 sequence (DNA): TGTGCCAGCAGCCAAGAAGGGGACATATACACCGGGGAGCTGTTTTTT. Encoded protein: CASSQEGDIYTGELFF.